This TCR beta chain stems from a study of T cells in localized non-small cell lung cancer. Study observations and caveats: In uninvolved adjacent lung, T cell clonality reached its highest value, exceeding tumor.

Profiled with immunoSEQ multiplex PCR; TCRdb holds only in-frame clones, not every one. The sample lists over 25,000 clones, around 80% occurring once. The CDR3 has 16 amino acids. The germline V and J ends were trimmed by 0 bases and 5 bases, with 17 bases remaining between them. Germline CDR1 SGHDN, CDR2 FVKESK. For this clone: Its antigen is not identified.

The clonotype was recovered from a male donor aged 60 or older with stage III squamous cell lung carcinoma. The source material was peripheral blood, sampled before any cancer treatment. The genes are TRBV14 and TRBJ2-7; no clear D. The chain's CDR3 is CASSQDLGYLGNEQYF. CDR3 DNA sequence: TGTGCCAGCAGCCAAGATCTCGGGTATTTGGGGAACGAGCAGTACTTC.